This note documents a single T cell receptor beta chain sequence. Its specificity is not known. The germline gives CDR1 SGHTS, CDR2 YDEGEE. The CDR3 spans 16 residues. J gave up 2 bases and V 1 base, and 8 bases lay outside the gene matches. PCR employed 60 Vbeta and 13 Jbeta primers. Assay: immunoSEQ multiplex PCR; the TCRdb copy retains only in-frame clones and omits some. The profile covers roughly 93,000 clones, with about four fifths appearing a single time and about 7.3% taken by the ten largest. These data are taken from a study of cytomegalovirus exposure and HLA in healthy donors. Looking at the study overall: An early release of data contained 75 million to 90 million unique TCRs, which came from HLA-typed donors. Study-wide results and caveats: The analysis excluded some indistinguishable V segments, including TRBV6-2 and TRBV6-3. Researchers reported in a later analysis that a missense DCLRE1C variant was tied to TCR beta V- and J-gene trimming.

The sequenced sample consisted of PBMCs. V is TRBV5-8 and J is TRBJ1-2, with TRBD1 identical over 7 bases. The receptor's source is a man under 40 in good health and CMV-seronegative. The CDR3 bases are TGTGCCAGCAGCTTGACGGGACAGTCGGTAAACTATGGCTACACCTTC. As protein: CASSLTGQSVNYGYTF.